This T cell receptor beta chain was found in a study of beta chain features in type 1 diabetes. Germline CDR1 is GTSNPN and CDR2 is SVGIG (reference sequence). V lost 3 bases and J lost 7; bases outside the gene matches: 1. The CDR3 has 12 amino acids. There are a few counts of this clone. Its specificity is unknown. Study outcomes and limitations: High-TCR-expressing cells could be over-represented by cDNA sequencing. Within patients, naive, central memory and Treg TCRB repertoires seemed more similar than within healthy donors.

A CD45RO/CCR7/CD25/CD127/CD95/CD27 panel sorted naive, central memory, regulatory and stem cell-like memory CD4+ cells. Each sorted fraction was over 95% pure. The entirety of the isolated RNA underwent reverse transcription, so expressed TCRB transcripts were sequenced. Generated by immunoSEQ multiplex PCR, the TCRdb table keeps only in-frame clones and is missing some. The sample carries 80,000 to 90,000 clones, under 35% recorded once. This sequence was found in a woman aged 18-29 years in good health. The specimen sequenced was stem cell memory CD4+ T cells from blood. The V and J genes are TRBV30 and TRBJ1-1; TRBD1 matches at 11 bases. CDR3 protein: CAWSGTGGEAFF. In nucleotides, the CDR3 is TGTGCCTGGAGCGGGACAGGGGGTGAAGCTTTCTTT.